The source of this T cell receptor beta chain is a study of T cell repertoires in cytomegalovirus infection. The wider study: A matching HLA type, together with CMV infection, was signaled by public TCR beta signatures. General study points: HLA-C-restricted CMV-specific TCR beta clonotypes prevailed in the ex vivo response.

V gave up 5 bases and J gave up 4 bases, with 12 bases separating them. Germline CDR1 is MDHEN and CDR2 is SYDVKM. The CDR3 covers 13 residues. Using its own MiXCR run on the reads, TCRdb lists one record per CDR3 protein. The sample has 680,000 or so distinct CDR3 sequences, roughly 36% seen once. This clonotype was seen repeatedly, ten times or more. Its antigen is not known. The clonotype originates from a human donor in good health (CMV status not recorded). Some clones in this sample may be carry-over from other donors' samples. The rearrangement uses TRBV28 and TRBJ2-7; no definite D call. The sample was PBMCs. The CDR3 DNA follows: TGTGCCAGCAGTCTCCAGGTGCATTACGAGCAGTACTTC. Translated: CASSLQVHYEQYF.